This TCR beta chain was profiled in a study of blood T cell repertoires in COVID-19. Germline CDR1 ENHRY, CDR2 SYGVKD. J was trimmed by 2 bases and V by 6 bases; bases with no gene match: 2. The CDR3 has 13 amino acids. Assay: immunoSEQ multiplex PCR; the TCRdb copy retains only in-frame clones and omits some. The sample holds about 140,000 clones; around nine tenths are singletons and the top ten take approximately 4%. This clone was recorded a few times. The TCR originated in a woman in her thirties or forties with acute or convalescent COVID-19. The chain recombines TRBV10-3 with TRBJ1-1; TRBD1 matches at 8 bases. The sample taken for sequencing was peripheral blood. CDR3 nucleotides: TGTGCCATCAGAGGGACAGGTAACACTGAAGCTTTCTTT. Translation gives CAIRGTGNTEAFF.